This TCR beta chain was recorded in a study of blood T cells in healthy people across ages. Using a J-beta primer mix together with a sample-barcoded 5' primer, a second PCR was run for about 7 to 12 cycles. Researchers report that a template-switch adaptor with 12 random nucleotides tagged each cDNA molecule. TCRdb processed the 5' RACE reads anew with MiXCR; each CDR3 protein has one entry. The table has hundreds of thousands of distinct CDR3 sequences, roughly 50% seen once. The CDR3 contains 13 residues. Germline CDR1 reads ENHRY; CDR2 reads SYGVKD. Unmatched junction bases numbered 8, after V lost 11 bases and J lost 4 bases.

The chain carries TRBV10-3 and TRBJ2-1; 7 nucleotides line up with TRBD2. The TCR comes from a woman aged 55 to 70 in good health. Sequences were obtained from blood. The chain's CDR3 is CAAGPGGYNEQFF. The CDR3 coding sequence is TGTGCCGCCGGACCGGGGGGTTACAATGAGCAGTTCTTC.